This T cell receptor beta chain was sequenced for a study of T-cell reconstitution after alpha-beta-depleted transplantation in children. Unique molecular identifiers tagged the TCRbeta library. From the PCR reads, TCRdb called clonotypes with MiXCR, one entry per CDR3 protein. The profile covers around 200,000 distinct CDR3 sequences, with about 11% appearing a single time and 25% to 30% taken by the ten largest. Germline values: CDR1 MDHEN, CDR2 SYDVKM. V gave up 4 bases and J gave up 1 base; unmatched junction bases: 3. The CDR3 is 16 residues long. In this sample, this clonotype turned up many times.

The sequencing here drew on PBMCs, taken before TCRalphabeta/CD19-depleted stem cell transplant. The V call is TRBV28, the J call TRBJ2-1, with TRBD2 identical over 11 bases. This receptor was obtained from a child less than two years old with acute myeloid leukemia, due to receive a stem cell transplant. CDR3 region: CASSSGLAASYNEQFF. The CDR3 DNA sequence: TGTGCCAGCAGTTCGGGACTAGCGGCTTCCTACAATGAGCAGTTCTTC. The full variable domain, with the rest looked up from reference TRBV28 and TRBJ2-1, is DVKVTQSSRYLVKRTGEKVFLECVQDMDHENMFWYRQDPGLGLRLIYFSYDVKMKEKGDIPEGYSVSREKKERFSLILESASTNQTSMYLCASSSGLAASYNEQFFGPGTRLTVL.